Listed below are T cell receptor beta chains from one sample, sequenced in a study of blood T cells in healthy people across ages. In TCRdb, the 5' RACE reads were re-called with MiXCR into one record per CDR3 protein. Seen here are 1.5 million to 2 million distinct CDR3 sequences, roughly two fifths observed once, and the top ten hold more than 20%. Sequencing was performed on blood. The receptors come from a human donor in good health. Each CDR3 is given without its conserved first and last residue. Size tells how often a clone was seen (once, few, many) or the class of an expanded clone, and some rows leave it out.

clone_size | j_call | v_call | cdr3_aa
NA | NA | TRBV27 | ASSPRNAQGINEQY
NA | TRBJ2-5 | TRBV10-3 | TISDTTGGEEQETQY
once | NA | TRBV20-1 | SAAHREQY
NA | TRBJ2-7 | TRBV7-2 | ASSYTSGGTYEQY
few | TRBJ2-5 | TRBV7-9 | ASSENGGGRRRQETQY
once | TRBJ1-2 | TRBV4-1 | ASSQPRDGYT
NA | TRBJ2-5 | TRBV11-2 | ASSRGTGLLEY
NA | TRBJ2-6 | TRBV7-9 | ASSLRGTAGANVLT
NA | TRBJ2-7 | TRBV5-5 | ASSLLRDPYEQY
NA | TRBJ1-5 | TRBV30 | AWSGGFDQPQH
NA | TRBJ2-1 | TRBV13 | ASSLGYGSGSYNEQF